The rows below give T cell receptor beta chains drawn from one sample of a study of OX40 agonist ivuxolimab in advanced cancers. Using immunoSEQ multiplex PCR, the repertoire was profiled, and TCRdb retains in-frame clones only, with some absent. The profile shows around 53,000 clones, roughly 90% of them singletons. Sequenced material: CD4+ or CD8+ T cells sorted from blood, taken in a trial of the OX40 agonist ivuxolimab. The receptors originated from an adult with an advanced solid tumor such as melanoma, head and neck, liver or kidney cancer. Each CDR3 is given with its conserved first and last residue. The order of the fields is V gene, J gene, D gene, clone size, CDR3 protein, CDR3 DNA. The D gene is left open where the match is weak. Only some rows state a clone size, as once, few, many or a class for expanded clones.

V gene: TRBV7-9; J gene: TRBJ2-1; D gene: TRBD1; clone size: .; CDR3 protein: CASSTQGASNEQFF; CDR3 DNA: TGTGCCAGCAGCACACAGGGGGCATCCAATGAGCAGTTCTTC
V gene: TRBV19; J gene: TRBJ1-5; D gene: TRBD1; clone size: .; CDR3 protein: CASILGTGGFNQPQHF; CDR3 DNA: TGTGCCAGTATACTTGGGACAGGGGGCTTCAATCAGCCCCAGCATTTT
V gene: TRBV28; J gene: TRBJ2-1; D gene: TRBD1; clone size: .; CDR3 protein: CASSPYLRQGARPFF; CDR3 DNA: TGTGCCAGCAGTCCATACCTAAGACAGGGGGCGCGTCCATTCTTC
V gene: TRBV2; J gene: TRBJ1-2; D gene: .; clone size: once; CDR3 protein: CASSEGQGFGYTF; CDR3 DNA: TGTGCCAGCAGTGAAGGCCAAGGATTTGGCTACACCTTC
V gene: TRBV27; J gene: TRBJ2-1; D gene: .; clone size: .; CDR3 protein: CASSSWTKYNEQFF; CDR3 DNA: TGTGCCAGCAGTTCGTGGACCAAATACAATGAGCAGTTCTTC
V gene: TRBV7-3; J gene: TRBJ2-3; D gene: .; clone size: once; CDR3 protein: CASSLSGTDTQYF; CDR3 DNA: TGTGCCAGCAGCTTAAGTGGCACAGATACGCAGTATTTT
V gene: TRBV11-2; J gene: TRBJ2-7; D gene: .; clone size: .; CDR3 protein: CASSYRHLRAYEQYF; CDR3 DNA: TGTGCCAGCAGCTACAGACACCTCAGGGCCTACGAGCAGTACTTC
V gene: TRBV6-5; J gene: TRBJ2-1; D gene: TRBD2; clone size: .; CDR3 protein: CASRLAGESGEQFF; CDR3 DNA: TGTGCCAGCAGGTTAGCGGGAGAGTCGGGTGAGCAGTTCTTC
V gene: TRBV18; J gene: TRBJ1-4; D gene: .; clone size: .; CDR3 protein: CASSPRDQLRKLFF; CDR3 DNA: TGTGCCAGCTCACCACGTGACCAATTAAGAAAACTGTTTTTT
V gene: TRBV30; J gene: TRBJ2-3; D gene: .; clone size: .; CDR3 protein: CACSQGSGTDTQYF; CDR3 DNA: TGTGCCTGTTCCCAAGGATCGGGGACAGATACGCAGTATTTT
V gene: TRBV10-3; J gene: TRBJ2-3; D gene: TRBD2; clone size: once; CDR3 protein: CAISLAGGADTQYF; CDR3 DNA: TGTGCCATCAGCTTAGCGGGAGGTGCAGATACGCAGTATTTT
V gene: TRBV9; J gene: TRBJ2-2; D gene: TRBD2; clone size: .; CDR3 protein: CASSSTGTSSSGELFF; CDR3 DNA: TGTGCCAGCAGCTCTACCGGGACTAGCAGTTCCGGGGAGCTGTTTTTT
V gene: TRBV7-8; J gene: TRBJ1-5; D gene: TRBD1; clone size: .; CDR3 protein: CASSRTGDGNQPQHF; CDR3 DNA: TGTGCCAGCAGCCGCACAGGGGATGGCAATCAGCCCCAGCATTTT
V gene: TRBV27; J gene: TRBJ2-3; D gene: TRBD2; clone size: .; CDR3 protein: CASSDGLAGVTDTQYF; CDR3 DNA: TGTGCCAGCAGTGACGGACTAGCGGGAGTAACAGATACGCAGTATTTT
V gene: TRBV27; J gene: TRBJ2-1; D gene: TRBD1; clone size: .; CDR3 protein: CASRPGTGANEQFF; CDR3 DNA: TGTGCCAGCAGACCCGGGACAGGGGCCAATGAGCAGTTCTTC
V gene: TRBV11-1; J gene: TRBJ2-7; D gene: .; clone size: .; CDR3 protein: CASSLVGGYYEQYF; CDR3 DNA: TGTGCCAGCAGCTTAGTAGGGGGTTACTACGAGCAGTACTTC
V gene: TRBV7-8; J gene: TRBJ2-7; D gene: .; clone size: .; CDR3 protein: CASSFVSISGQGFSYEQYF; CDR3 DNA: TGTGCCAGCAGCTTCGTCAGCATCTCCGGGCAGGGCTTCTCCTACGAGCAGTACTTC
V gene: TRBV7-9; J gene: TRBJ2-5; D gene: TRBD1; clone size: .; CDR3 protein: CASSLDRGQETQYF; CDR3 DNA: TGTGCCAGCAGCCTCGACAGGGGTCAAGAGACCCAGTACTTC
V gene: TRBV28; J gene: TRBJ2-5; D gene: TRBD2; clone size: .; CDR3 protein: CASWTSGRETQYF; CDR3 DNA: TGTGCCAGCTGGACTAGCGGACGAGAGACCCAGTACTTC
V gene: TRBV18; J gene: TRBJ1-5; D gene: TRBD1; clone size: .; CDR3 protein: CASSPRGRGGNQPQHF; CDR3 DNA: TGTGCCAGCTCACCACGTGGCAGGGGGGGGAATCAGCCCCAGCATTTT
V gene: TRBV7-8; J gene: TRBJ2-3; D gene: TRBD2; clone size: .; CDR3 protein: CASSVVAGGFGYF; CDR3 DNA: TGTGCCAGCAGCGTGGTAGCGGGAGGGTTTGGGTATTTT
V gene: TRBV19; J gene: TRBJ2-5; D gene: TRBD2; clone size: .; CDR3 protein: CASRAGGQGETQYF; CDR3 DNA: TGTGCCAGTAGAGCGGGAGGCCAGGGGGAGACCCAGTACTTC
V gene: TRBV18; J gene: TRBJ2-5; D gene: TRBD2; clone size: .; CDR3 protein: CASSPPGLVKETQYF; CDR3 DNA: TGTGCCAGCTCACCACCGGGACTAGTAAAAGAGACCCAGTACTTC
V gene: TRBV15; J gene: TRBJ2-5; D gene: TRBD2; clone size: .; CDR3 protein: CATSSGLGLEETQYF; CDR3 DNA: TGTGCCACCAGCTCAGGACTGGGACTAGAAGAGACCCAGTACTTC
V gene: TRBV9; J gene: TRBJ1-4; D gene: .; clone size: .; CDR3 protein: CASSVGGALKLFF; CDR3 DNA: TGTGCCAGCAGCGTTGGAGGGGCGCTCAAACTGTTTTTT
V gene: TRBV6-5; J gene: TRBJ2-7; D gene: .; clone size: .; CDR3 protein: CASSSGVGGEQYF; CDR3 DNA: TGTGCCAGCAGTTCCGGGGTGGGAGGCGAGCAGTACTTC
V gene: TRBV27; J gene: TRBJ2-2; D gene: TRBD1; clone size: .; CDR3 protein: CASSLSDRVNTGELFF; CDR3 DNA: TGTGCCAGCAGTTTATCTGACAGGGTTAACACCGGGGAGCTGTTTTTT
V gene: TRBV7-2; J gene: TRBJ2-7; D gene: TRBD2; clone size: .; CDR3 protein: CASASGLAGGLYEQYF; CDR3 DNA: TGTGCCAGCGCTAGCGGTCTAGCGGGAGGCCTCTACGAGCAGTACTTC
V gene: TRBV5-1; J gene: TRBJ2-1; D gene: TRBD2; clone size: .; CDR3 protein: CASSLVPGGEQFF; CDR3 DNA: TGCGCCAGCAGCTTGGTTCCGGGAGGCGAGCAGTTCTTC
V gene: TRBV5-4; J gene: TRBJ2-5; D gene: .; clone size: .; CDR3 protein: CASSLGGAGTETQYF; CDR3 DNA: TGTGCCAGCAGCTTGGGCGGGGCCGGAACGGAGACCCAGTACTTC
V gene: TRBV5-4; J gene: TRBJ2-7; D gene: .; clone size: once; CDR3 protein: CASSLGRSSYEQYF; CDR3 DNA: TGTGCCAGCAGCTTGGGCAGGAGCTCCTACGAGCAGTACTTC
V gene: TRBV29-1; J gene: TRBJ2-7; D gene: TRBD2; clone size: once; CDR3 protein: CSVEPAGAYEQYF; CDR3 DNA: TGCAGCGTTGAACCAGCGGGAGCCTACGAGCAGTACTTC
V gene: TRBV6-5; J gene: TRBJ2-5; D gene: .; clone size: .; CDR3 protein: CAISGTSETQYF; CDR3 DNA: TGTGCCATTTCCGGGACTTCGGAGACCCAGTACTTC
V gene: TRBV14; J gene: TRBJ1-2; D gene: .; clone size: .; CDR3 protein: CASSQDWPGNYGYTF; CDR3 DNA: TGTGCCAGCAGCCAAGATTGGCCAGGGAACTATGGCTACACCTTC
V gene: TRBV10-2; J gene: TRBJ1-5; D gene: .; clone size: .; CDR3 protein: CASSEHSPNQPQHF; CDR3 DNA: TGCGCCAGCAGTGAGCACAGTCCAAATCAGCCCCAGCATTTT
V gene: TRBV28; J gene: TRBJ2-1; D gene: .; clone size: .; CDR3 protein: CASSWQTGLSYNEQFF; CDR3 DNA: TGTGCCAGCAGTTGGCAGACAGGCCTTTCCTACAATGAGCAGTTCTTC
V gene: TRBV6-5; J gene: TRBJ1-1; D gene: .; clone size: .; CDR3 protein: CASSYKNLNTEAFF; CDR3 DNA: TGTGCCAGCAGTTACAAAAACCTTAACACTGAAGCTTTCTTT
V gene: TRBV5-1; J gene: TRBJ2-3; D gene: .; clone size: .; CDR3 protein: CASNPIISSTDTQYF; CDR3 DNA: TGCGCCAGCAACCCGATTATTTCTAGCACAGATACGCAGTATTTT
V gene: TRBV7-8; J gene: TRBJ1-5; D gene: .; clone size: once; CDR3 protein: CASSLGASNQPQHF; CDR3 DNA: TGTGCCAGCAGCTTAGGGGCGAGCAATCAGCCCCAGCATTTT
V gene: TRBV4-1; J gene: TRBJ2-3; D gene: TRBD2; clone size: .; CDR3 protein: CASSQDDSGRAADTQYF; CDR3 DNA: TGCGCCAGCAGCCAAGACGATAGCGGGAGGGCAGCAGATACGCAGTATTTT
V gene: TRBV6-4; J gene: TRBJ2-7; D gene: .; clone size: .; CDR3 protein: CASSDLAGNSYEQYF; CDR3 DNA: TGTGCCAGCAGTGACTTGGCGGGTAACTCCTACGAGCAGTACTTC
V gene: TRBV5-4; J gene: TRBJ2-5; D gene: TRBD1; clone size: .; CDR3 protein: CASSSGRQGRETQYF; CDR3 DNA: TGTGCCAGCAGCTCAGGCCGACAGGGACGGGAGACCCAGTACTTC
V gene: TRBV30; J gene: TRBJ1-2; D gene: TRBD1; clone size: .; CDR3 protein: CAWRRTGGGYGYTF; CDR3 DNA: TGTGCCTGGAGGAGGACAGGTGGTGGCTATGGCTACACCTTC
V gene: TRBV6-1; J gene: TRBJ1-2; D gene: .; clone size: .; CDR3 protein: CASSTSGNTYGYTF; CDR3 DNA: TGTGCCAGCAGCACCTCAGGGAACACCTATGGCTACACCTTC
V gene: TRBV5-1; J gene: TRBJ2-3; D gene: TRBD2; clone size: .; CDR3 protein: CASRGGGLALSTDTQYF; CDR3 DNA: TGCGCCAGCAGGGGAGGAGGACTAGCGCTTAGCACAGATACGCAGTATTTT
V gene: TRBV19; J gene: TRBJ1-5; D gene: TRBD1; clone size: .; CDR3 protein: CASTDRQGGYQPQHF; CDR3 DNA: TGTGCCAGTACCGATAGACAGGGTGGTTATCAGCCCCAGCATTTT
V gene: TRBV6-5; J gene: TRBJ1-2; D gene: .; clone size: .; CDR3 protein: CASSYGQNYGYTF; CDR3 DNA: TGTGCCAGCAGTTACGGCCAGAACTATGGCTACACCTTC
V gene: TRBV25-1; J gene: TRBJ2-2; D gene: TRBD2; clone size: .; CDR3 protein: CASSRTSGTSGELFF; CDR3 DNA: TGTGCCAGCAGTCGGACTAGCGGGACGTCCGGGGAGCTGTTTTTT
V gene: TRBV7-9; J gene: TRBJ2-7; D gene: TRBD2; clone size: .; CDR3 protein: CASSLNAGGLEQYF; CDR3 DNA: TGTGCCAGCAGCTTAAACGCGGGAGGGCTTGAGCAGTACTTC
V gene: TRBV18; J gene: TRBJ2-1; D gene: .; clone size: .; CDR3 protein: CASSPPSSSYNEQFF; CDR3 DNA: TGTGCCAGCTCACCACCGTCGAGCTCCTACAATGAGCAGTTCTTC
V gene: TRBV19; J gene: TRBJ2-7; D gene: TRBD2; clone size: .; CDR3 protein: CASSTSGTRLYEQYF; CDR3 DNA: TGTGCCAGTAGTACCTCCGGGACTAGACTCTACGAGCAGTACTTC
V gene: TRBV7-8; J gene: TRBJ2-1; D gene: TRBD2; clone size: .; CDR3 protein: CASSLGLAPKSYNEQFF; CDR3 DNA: TGTGCCAGCAGCTTAGGACTAGCCCCAAAGTCCTACAATGAGCAGTTCTTC
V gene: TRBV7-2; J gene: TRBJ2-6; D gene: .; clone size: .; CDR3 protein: CASSFSASVNVLTF; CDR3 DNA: TGTGCCAGCAGCTTCTCGGCTTCTGTCAACGTCCTGACTTTC
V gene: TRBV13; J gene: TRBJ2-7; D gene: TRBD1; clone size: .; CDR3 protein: CASSSLRDRGYEQYF; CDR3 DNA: TGTGCCAGCAGCTCCCTGCGGGACAGGGGATACGAGCAGTACTTC
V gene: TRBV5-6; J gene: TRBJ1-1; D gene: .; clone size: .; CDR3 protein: CASRRMETEAFF; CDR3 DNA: TGTGCCAGCAGGAGGATGGAAACTGAAGCTTTCTTT
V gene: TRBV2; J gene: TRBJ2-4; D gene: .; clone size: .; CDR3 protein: CASSERRAANIQYF; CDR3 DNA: TGTGCCAGCAGTGAGAGGAGGGCCGCAAACATTCAGTACTTC
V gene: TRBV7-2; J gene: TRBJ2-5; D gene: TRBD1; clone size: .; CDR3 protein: CASSLDRGLETQYF; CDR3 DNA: TGTGCCAGCAGCTTGGACAGGGGGTTGGAGACCCAGTACTTC
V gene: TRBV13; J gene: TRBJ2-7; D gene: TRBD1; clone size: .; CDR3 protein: CASGQGAYEQYF; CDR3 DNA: TGTGCCAGCGGGCAGGGGGCCTACGAGCAGTACTTC
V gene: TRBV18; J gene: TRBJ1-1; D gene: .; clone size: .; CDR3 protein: CASSPGDGGGTEAFF; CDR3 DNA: TGTGCCAGCTCCCCCGGGGACGGGGGTGGCACTGAAGCTTTCTTT